Shown below are 13 T cell receptor beta chains from a single sample sequenced in a study of T cell responses to AZD1222 COVID-19 vaccine. TCRdb's table, derived via immunoSEQ multiplex PCR, lists solely in-frame clones and lacks some. The data hold approximately 94,000 clones, with around 89% observed a single time. Sequencing used peripheral blood, obtained on day 0 of AZD1222 vaccination. Receptors originate from an adult in good health.

This clone showed up just once. This rearrangement joins TRBV19 to TRBJ2-7; TRBD2 agrees at 13 bases. The length of the CDR3 is 16 residues. Losses at the gene ends were 2 bases for V and 4 bases for J; bases not matched to a gene: 5. The germline V gene has CDR1 LNHDA and CDR2 SQIVND (reference sequence). The CDR3 bases are TGTGCCAGTAGTATACTTCGGACTAGCGGGAGATACGAGCAGTACTTC. Protein: CASSILRTSGRYEQYF. Using reference TRBV19 and TRBJ2-7 for the parts outside the CDR3, the full variable domain is DGGITQSPKYLFRKEGQNVTLSCEQNLNHDAMYWYRQDPGQGLRLIYYSQIVNDFQKGDIAEGYSVSREKKESFPLTVTSAQKNPTAFYLCASSILRTSGRYEQYFGPGTRLTVT.

There are a few counts of this clone. V usage is TRBV19 and J usage is TRBJ1-1, with D possibly matching TRBD1 (5 bases). Germline CDR1 LNHDA, CDR2 SQIVND (reference sequence). Trimming removed 3 bases at V and 4 bases at J, with 9 bases between. The CDR3 is 13 amino acids. The CDR3 is CASSIQGATEAFF. The CDR3 bases are TGTGCCAGTAGTATTCAGGGTGCCACTGAAGCTTTCTTT.

The chain carries TRBV28 and TRBJ2-7, with no clear D. V gave up 5 bases and J gave up 6 bases, with 8 bases separating them. This CDR3 comprises 11 residues. Per the germline V gene, CDR1 is MDHEN and CDR2 is SYDVKM. CDR3 sequence: CASSLRREQYF. The CDR3 DNA is TGTGCCAGCAGTCTTCGGCGCGAGCAGTACTTC.

In its sample, this clone was seen a few times. The chain uses TRBV19 and TRBJ1-1; tentative D call: TRBD1 (6 bases). Trimming cost V 2 bases and J 11 bases, with 12 bases left between them. Germline loops: CDR1 LNHDA, CDR2 SQIVND (reference sequence). The CDR3 contains 12 residues. The CDR3 bases are TGTGCCAGTAGTATAAACCGAGGGGGGGCTTTCTTT. Amino acid sequence: CASSINRGGAFF.

The chain's CDR3 is CASSEGVQGAGYIQYF. Written as DNA, the CDR3 is TGCGCCAGCAGCGAAGGGGTTCAGGGGGCAGGATACATTCAGTACTTC. The V gene is TRBV5-1, the J gene TRBJ2-4, with 8 bases fitting TRBD1. The CDR3 runs 16 residues. V lost 4 bases to trimming and J lost 8 bases; unmatched junction nucleotides: 14. The germline V gene has CDR1 SGHRS and CDR2 YFSETQ.

The chain combines TRBV3-1 (or the pseudogene TRBV3-2) with TRBJ2-1; D might be TRBD1 or TRBD2, each matching 5 bases. The germline CDR1 and CDR2 sequences are LGHDT and YNNKEL (reference sequence). This CDR3 contains 23 residues. The V and J ends lost 3 bases and 0 bases respectively, with 33 bases between them. The CDR3 protein is CASSHKKTGTLVKFGGSYNEQFF. In DNA, the CDR3 is TGTGCCAGCAGCCACAAGAAAACAGGTACTTTGGTGAAATTTGGGGGCTCCTACAATGAGCAGTTCTTC.

This clone was seen a handful of times. V gene TRBV24-1 combines with J gene TRBJ2-5, with 7 bases aligning to TRBD2. This CDR3 contains 15 residues. V shed 10 bases and J 3 bases; nucleotides not matched to a gene: 13. CDR1 is KGHDR and CDR2 is SFDVKD in the germline V gene. The CDR3 is CATGGTDEVKETQYF. The DNA for the CDR3 is TGTGCCACGGGGGGGACGGACGAGGTGAAAGAGACCCAGTACTTC.

The rearrangement joins TRBV7-9 to TRBJ2-1, with TRBD1 identical over 9 bases. Germline CDR1 reads SEHNR; CDR2 reads FQNEAQ (reference sequence). The CDR3 is made up of 17 amino acids. V lost 4 bases and J lost 6; bases outside the gene matches: 13. The CDR3 sequence is CASSSGGTGSSRNEQFF. The CDR3 DNA is TGTGCCAGCAGCTCCGGCGGGACAGGGTCCAGTCGCAATGAGCAGTTCTTC.

V and J are TRBV19 and TRBJ2-5, with D tentatively TRBD2 (5 bases). The CDR3 length is 14 residues. Between the trimmed V and J ends, which lost 4 bases and 2 bases, there was a span of 11 bases. Germline V gene sequence: CDR1 LNHDA, CDR2 SQIVND (reference sequence). CDR3: CASSTWEKQETQYF. CDR3 sequence (DNA): TGTGCCAGTAGTACCTGGGAGAAACAAGAGACCCAGTACTTC.

The chain uses TRBV6-5 and TRBJ1-3; D is undetermined. Trimming shortened V by 8 bases and J by 0 bases, and 8 bases separated the two germline ends. The CDR3 runs to 13 residues. CDR1 and CDR2 (germline): MNHEY, SVGAGI. The DNA of the CDR3 is TGTGCCAGCGGAATAAGCTCTGGAAACACCATATATTTT. Encoded protein: CASGISSGNTIYF.

This chain links TRBV19 with TRBJ2-7; weak D call: TRBD2 (5 bases). V was pared by 6 bases and J by 6 bases, with 21 bases between. The CDR3 extends over 15 amino acids. Germline values: CDR1 LNHDA, CDR2 SQIVND (reference sequence). CDR3 amino acids: CASSPIKKGSPEQYF. The DNA for the CDR3 is TGTGCCAGTAGCCCCATAAAGAAAGGGAGCCCCGAGCAGTACTTC.

Comment on this clone: Different DNA sequences within this sample yield the same CDR3. The chain joins TRBV5-1 to TRBJ1-1; 7 nucleotides line up with TRBD1. V was clipped by 0 bases and J by 2 bases; unmatched bases: 1. CDR1 is SGHRS and CDR2 is YFSETQ in the germline V gene. This CDR3 comprises 14 residues. The CDR3 bases are TGCGCCAGCAGCTTGGACAGGGGAAACACTGAAGCTTTCTTT. Protein: CASSLDRGNTEAFF.

This chain joins TRBV6-1 and TRBJ1-6; no clear D gene. The CDR3 has 15 residues. Germline loops: CDR1 MNHNS, CDR2 SASEGT. Between the trimmed V and J ends, which lost 2 bases and 5 bases, there was a span of 10 bases. The CDR3: CASSELGHHNSPLHF. DNA for the CDR3: TGTGCCAGCAGTGAATTAGGGCACCATAATTCACCCCTCCACTTT.